This T cell receptor beta chain was profiled in a study of T cell responses to AZD1222 COVID-19 vaccine. Study-wide findings and caveats: Clonal diversity was possibly underestimated, and white British individuals and females predominated among donors. Dominant CD4 TCR responses targeted spike regions 160-218 and 743-854. Just a handful of AZD1222 recipients tested seropositive at baseline.

Generated by immunoSEQ multiplex PCR, the TCRdb table keeps only in-frame clones and is missing some. The sample holds approximately 90,000 clones, approximately 88% seen once. A note on this clone: Its specificity is unknown.

Per germline, CDR1 SGDLS and CDR2 YYNGEE. The CDR3 runs to 19 residues. V dropped 4 bases and J dropped 0 bases, with 24 bases sitting between them. The chain uses TRBV9 and TRBJ2-3; D ambiguous. The source was peripheral blood, collected on day 0 of AZD1222 vaccination. This receptor was identified in an adult in good health. The CDR3 DNA is TGTGCCAGCAGCCCACGCGTCGGGCTAACAGAGACTAGCACAGATACGCAGTATTTT. Encoded protein: CASSPRVGLTETSTDTQYF.